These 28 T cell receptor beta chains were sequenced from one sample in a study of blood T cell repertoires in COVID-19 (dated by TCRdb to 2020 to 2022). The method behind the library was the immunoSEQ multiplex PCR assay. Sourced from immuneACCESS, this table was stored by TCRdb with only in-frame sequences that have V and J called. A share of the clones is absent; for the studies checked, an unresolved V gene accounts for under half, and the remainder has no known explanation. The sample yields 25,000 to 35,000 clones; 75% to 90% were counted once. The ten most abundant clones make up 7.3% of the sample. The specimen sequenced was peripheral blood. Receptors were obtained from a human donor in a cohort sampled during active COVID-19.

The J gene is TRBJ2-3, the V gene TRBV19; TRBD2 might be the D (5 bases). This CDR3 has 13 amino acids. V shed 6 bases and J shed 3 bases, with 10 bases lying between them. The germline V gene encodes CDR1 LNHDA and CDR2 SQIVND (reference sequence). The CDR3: CASRPEGTDTQYF. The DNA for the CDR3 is TGTGCCAGTAGACCCGAGGGAACAGATACGCAGTATTTT.

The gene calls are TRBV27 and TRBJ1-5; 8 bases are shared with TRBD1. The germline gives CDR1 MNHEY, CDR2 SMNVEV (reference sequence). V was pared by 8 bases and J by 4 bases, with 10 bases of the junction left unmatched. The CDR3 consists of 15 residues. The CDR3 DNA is TGTGCCAGCGGACGAGGGACAGGAGCGAATCAGCCCCAGCATTTT. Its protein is CASGRGTGANQPQHF.

CDR3 DNA: TGTGCCAGCAGCTCGACCGGGACTAGGTCCCCAGATACGCAGTATTTT. Its protein is CASSSTGTRSPDTQYF. The chain employs TRBV13 and TRBJ2-3; 8 bases are shared with TRBD2. The V gene end was trimmed by 4 bases and the J gene end by 4 bases; junction bases not matched to a gene: 10. The CDR3 is made up of 16 amino acids. Germline CDR1 reads PRHDT; CDR2 reads FYEKMQ (reference sequence).

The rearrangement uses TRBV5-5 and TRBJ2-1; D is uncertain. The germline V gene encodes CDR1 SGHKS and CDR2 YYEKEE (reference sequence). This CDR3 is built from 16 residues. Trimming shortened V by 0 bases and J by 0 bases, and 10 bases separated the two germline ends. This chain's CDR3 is CASSLGLASSYNEQFF. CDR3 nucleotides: TGTGCCAGCAGCTTGGGTCTGGCTAGCTCCTACAATGAGCAGTTCTTC.

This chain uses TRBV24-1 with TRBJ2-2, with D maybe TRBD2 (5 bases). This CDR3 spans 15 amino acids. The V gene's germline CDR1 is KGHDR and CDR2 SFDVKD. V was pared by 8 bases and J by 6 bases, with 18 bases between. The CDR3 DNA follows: TGTGCCACCACCAGCGGTGCATCCTCCGCCGGGGAGCTGTTTTTT. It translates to CATTSGASSAGELFF.

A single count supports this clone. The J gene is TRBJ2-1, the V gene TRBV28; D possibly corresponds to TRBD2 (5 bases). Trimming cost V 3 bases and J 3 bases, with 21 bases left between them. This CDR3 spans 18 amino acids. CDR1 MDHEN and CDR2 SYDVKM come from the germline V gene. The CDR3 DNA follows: TGTGCCAGCAGTTTTCCCCCCACGGAGGACCGTTACTACAATGAGCAGTTCTTC. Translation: CASSFPPTEDRYYNEQFF.

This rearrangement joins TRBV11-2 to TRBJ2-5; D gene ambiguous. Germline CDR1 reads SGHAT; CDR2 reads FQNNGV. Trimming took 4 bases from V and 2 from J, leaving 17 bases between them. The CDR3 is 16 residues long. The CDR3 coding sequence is TGTGCCAGCAGCTCAATCAATTACAGCCAACAAGAGACCCAGTACTTC. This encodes CASSSINYSQQETQYF.

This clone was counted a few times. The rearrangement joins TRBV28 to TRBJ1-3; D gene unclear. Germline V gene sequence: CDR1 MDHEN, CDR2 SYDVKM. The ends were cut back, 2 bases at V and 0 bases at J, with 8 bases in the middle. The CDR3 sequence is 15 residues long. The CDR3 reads CASSLITHSGNTIYF. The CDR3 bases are TGTGCCAGCAGTTTAATTACACACTCTGGAAACACCATATATTTT.

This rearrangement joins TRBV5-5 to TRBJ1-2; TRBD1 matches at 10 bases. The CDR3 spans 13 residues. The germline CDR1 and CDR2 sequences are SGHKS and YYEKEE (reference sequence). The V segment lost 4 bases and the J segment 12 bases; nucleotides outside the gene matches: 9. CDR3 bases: TGTGCCAGCAGCCCGGGGGACAGGGGTCAAGACACCTTC. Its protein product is CASSPGDRGQDTF.

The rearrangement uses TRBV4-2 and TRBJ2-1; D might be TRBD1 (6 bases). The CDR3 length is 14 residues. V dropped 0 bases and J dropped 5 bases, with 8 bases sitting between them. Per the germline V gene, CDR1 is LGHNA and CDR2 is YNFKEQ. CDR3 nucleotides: TGTGCCAGCAGCCAAGATCGGGACAACAATGAGCAGTTCTTC. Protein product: CASSQDRDNNEQFF.

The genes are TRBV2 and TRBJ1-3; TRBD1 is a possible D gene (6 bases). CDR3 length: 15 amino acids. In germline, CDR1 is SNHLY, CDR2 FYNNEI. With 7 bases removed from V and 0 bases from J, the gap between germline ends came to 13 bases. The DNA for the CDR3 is TGTGCCAGCAAATCACAGGGCTTCTCTGGAAACACCATATATTTT. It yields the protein CASKSQGFSGNTIYF. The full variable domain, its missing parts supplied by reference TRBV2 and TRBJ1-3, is EPEVTQTPSHQVTQMGQEVILRCVPISNHLYFYWYRQILGQKVEFLVSFYNNEISEKSEIFDDQFSVERPDGSNFTLKIRSTKLEDSAMYFCASKSQGFSGNTIYFGEGSWLTVV.

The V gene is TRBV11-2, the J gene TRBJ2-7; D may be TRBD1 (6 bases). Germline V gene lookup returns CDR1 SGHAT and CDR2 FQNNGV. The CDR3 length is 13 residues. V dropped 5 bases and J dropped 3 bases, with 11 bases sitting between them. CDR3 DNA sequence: TGTGCCAGCAGCCCCGACAGGATCTACGAGCAGTACTTC. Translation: CASSPDRIYEQYF.

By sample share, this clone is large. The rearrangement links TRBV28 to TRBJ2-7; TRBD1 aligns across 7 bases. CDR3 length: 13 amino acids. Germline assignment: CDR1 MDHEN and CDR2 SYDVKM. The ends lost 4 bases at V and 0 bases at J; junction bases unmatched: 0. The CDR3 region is CASSWDSSYEQYF. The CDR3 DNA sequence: TGTGCCAGCAGTTGGGACAGCTCCTACGAGCAGTACTTC.

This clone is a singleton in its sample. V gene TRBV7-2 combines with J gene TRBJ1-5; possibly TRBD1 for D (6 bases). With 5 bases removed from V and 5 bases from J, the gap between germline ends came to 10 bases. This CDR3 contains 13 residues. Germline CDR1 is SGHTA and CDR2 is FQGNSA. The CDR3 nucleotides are TGTGCCAGCAGCCTCAGGGGAGATCAGCCCCAGCATTTT. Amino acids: CASSLRGDQPQHF. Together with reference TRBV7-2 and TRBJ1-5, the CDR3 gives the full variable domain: GAGVSQSPSNKVTEKGKDVELRCDPISGHTALYWYRQSLGQGLEFLIYFQGNSAPDKSGLPSDRFSAERTGGSVSTLTIQRTQQEDSAVYLCASSLRGDQPQHFGDGTRLSIL.

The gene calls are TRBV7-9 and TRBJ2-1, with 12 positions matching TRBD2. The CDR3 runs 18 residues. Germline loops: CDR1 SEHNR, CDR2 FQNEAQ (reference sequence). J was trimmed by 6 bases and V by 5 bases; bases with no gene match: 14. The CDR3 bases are TGTGCCAGCAGCAACATCCCTTCTAGCGGGGGGGCTCCCAATGAGCAGTTCTTC. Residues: CASSNIPSSGGAPNEQFF.

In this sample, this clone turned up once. The CDR3 nucleotides read TGTGCCAGCAGTTTACCCTCGTACGAGCAGTACTTC. This translates into CASSLPSYEQYF. The V gene is TRBV27, the J gene TRBJ2-7; no firm D call. V gave up 2 bases and J gave up 4 bases, with 6 bases separating them. The CDR3 contains 12 residues. Germline V CDR1 and CDR2: MNHEY, SMNVEV (reference sequence).

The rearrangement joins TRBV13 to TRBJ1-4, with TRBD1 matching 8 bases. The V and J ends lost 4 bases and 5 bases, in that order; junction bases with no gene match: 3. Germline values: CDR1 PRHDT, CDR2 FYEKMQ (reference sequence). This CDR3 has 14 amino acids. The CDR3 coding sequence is TGTGCCAGCAGCTCCGGGACAGGAAATGAAAAACTGTTTTTT. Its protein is CASSSGTGNEKLFF.

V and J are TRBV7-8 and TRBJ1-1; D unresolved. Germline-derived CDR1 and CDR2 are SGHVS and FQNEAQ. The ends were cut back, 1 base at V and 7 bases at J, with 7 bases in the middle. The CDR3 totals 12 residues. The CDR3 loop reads CASSLGRSEAFF. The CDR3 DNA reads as TGTGCCAGCAGCTTAGGGCGGAGTGAAGCTTTCTTT. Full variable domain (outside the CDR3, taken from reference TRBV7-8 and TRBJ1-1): GAGVSQSPRYKVAKRGQDVALRCDPISGHVSLFWYQQALGQGPEFLTYFQNEAQLDKSGLPSDRFFAERPEGSVSTLKIQRTQQEDSAVYLCASSLGRSEAFFGQGTRLTVV.

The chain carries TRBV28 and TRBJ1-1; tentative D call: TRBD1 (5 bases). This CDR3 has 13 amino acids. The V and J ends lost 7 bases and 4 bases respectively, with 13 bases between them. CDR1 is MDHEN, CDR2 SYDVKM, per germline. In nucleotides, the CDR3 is TGTGCCAGCATAAAGATGGGGGGCACTGAAGCTTTCTTT. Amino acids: CASIKMGGTEAFF.

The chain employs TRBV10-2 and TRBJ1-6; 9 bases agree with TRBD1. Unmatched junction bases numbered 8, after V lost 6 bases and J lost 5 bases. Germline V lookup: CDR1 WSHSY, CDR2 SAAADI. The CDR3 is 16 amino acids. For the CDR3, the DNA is TGCGCCAGCAGCATAGGGACAGGGTTAAATAATTCACCCCTCCACTTT. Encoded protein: CASSIGTGLNNSPLHF.

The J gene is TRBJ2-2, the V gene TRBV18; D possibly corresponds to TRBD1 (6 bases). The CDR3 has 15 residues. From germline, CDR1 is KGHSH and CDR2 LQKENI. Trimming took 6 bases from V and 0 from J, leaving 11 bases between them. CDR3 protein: CASSRDNTNTGELFF. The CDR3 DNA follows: TGTGCCAGCTCCAGGGACAATACGAACACCGGGGAGCTGTTTTTT.

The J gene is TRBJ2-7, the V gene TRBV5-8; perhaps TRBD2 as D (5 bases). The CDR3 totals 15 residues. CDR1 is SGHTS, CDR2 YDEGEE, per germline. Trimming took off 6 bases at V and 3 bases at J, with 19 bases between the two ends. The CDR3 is CASTPYGEGLYEQYF. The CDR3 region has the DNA TGTGCCAGCACCCCATACGGGGAAGGGCTCTACGAGCAGTACTTC.

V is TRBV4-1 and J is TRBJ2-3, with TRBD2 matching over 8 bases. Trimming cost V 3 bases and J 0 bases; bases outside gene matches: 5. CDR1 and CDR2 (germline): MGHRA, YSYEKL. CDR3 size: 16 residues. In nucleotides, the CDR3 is TGCGCCAGCAGCCAGGGTAGCGGGATCAGCACAGATACGCAGTATTTT. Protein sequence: CASSQGSGISTDTQYF.

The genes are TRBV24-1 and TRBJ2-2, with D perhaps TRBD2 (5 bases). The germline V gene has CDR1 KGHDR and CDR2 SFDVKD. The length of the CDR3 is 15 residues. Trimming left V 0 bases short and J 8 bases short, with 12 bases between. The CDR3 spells CATSDLPGSRGELFF. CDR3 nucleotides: TGTGCCACCAGTGATTTGCCGGGGTCGCGAGGGGAGCTGTTTTTT.

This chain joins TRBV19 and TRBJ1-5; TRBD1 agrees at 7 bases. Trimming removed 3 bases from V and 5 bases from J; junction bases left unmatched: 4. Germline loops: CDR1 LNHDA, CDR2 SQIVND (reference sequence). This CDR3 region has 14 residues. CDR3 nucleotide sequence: TGTGCCAGTAGTATTGGACAGGAGCATCAGCCCCAGCATTTT. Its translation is CASSIGQEHQPQHF.

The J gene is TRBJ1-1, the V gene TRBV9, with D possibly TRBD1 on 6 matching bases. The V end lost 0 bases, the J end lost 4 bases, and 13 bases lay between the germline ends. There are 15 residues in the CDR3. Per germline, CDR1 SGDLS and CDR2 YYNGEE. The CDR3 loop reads CASSVGSGGLTEAFF. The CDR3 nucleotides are TGTGCCAGCAGCGTAGGGTCCGGGGGGCTCACTGAAGCTTTCTTT.

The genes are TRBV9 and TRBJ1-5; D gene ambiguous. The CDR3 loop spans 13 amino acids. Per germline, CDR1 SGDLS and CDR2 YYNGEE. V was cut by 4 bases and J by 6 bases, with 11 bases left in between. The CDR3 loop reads CASSPAPGQPQHF. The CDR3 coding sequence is TGTGCCAGCAGCCCGGCGCCGGGTCAGCCCCAGCATTTT.

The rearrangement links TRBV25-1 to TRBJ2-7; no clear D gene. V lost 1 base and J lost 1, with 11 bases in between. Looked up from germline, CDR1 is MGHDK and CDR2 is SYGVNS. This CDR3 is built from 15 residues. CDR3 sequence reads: CASSESSAPSYEQYF. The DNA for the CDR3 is TGTGCCAGCAGTGAATCAAGCGCCCCATCCTACGAGCAGTACTTC.